This T cell receptor beta chain was identified during a study of vaccination effects on CD4 cells after COVID-19. For this clone: Its antigen is unidentified.

Assay used: immunoSEQ multiplex PCR; TCRdb lists only in-frame clones, some missing. This table has about 24,000 clones, 75% to 85% appearing once. Sequencing followed a ViraFEST assay step that expanded antigen-specific CD4+ T cells with viral peptide pools. Culture lasted about nine days before CD4+ T cell isolation. Two doses of either BNT162b2 or mRNA-1273 were given to each participant. The CDR3 extends over 18 amino acids. Trimming removed 2 bases from V and 0 bases from J, with 17 bases in between. The germline V gene has CDR1 MNHNS and CDR2 SASEGT. The clonotype originates from a human donor who received a COVID-19 vaccine. Some clones in this sample may be carry-over from other donors' samples. Source: CD4+ T cells from PBMCs cultured with SARS-CoV-2 spike peptides, taken after COVID-19 vaccination. The chain has TRBV6-1 and TRBJ1-3; a weak D match, TRBD1 (5 bases). In DNA form, the CDR3 reads TGTGCCAGCAGTGAATACCCCGCCGGGGGGATCTCTGGAAACACCATATATTTT. This sequence encodes CASSEYPAGGISGNTIYF.